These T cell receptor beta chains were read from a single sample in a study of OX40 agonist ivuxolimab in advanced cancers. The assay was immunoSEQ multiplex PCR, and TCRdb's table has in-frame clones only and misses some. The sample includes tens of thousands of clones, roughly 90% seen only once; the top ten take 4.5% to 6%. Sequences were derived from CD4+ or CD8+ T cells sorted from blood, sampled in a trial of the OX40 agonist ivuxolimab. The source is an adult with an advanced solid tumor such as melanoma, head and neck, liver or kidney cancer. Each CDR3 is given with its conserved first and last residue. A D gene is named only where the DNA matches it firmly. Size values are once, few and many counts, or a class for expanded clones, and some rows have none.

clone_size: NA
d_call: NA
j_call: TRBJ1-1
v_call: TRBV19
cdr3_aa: CASSAIRQGTNTEAFF
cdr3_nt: TGTGCCAGTAGTGCCATACGGCAGGGAACGAACACTGAAGCTTTCTTT

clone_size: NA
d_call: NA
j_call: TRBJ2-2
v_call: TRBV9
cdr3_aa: CASSVGQGSGELFF
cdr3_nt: TGTGCCAGCAGCGTAGGGCAGGGGTCCGGGGAGCTGTTTTTT

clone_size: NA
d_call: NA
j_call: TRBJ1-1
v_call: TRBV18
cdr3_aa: CASSPQQGKNTEAFF
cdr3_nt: TGTGCCAGCTCACCCCAACAGGGAAAGAACACTGAAGCTTTCTTT

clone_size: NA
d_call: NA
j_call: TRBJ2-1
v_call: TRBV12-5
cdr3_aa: CASGLRDYNEQFF
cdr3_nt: TGTGCTAGTGGTTTGAGAGATTACAATGAGCAGTTCTTC

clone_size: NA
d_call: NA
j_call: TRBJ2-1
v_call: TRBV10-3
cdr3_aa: CATTGPVHEQFF
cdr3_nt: TGTGCCACCACCGGGCCTGTCCATGAGCAGTTCTTC

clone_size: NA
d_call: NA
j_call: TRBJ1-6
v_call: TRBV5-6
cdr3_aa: CASSLWPPGNSPLHF
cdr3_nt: TGTGCCAGCAGCTTGTGGCCCCCTGGAAATTCACCCCTCCACTTT

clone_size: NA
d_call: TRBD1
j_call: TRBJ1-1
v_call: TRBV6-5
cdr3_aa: CASSYETGRTEAFF
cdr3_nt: TGTGCCAGCAGTTATGAGACAGGGAGGACTGAAGCTTTCTTT

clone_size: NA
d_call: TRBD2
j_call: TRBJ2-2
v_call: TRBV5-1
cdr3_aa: CASSGNKAGSNTGELFF
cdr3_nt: TGCGCCAGCAGCGGAAATAAAGCGGGATCCAACACCGGGGAGCTGTTTTTT

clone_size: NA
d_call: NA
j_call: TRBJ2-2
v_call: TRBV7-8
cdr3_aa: CASSPGLNTGELFF
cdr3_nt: TGTGCCAGCAGCCCGGGACTGAACACCGGGGAGCTGTTTTTT

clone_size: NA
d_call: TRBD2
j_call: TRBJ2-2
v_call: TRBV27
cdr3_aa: CASSQLGTSGGAISGELFF
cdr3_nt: TGTGCCAGCAGTCAACTCGGGACTAGCGGGGGGGCAATCTCTGGGGAGCTGTTTTTT

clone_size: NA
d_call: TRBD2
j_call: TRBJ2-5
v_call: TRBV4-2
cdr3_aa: CASSPSLAGGEETQYF
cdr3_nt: TGTGCCAGCAGCCCCTCACTCGCGGGGGGGGAGGAGACCCAGTACTTC

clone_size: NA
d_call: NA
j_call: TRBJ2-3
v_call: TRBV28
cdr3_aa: CASSGWFKDTQYF
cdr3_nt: TGTGCCAGCAGTGGGTGGTTCAAGGATACGCAGTATTTT

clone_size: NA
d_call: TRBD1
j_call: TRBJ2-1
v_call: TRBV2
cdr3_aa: CATQGQGASNEQFF
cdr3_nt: TGTGCCACCCAGGGACAGGGGGCTAGCAATGAGCAGTTCTTC

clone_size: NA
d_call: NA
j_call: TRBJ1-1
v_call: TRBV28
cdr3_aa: CASSLPEEWGRAFF
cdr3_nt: TGTGCCAGCAGTTTACCGGAGGAGTGGGGGCGGGCTTTCTTT

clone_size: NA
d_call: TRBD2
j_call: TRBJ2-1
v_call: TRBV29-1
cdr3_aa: CSGEREGYEQFF
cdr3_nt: TGCAGCGGAGAGCGGGAGGGGTATGAGCAGTTCTTC

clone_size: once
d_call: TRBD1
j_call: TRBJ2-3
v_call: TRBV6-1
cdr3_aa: CASNLQQGGTDTQYF
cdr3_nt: TGTGCCAGCAACCTCCAACAGGGGGGCACAGATACGCAGTATTTT

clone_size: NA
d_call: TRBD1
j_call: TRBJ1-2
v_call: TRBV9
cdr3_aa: CASSVDGQGADGYTF
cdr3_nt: TGTGCCAGCAGCGTAGACGGCCAGGGGGCGGATGGCTACACCTTC

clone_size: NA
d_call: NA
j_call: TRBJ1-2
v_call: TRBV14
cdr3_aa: CASSQSRALNYGYTF
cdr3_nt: TGTGCCAGCAGCCAGTCGAGGGCGTTAAACTATGGCTACACCTTC

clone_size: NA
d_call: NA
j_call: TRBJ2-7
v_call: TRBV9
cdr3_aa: CASSVGEGAPYEQYF
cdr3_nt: TGTGCCAGCAGCGTAGGAGAAGGGGCCCCCTACGAGCAGTACTTC

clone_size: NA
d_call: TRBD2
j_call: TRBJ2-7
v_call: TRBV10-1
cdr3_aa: CASSTSGLAGTPYEQYF
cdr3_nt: TGCGCCAGCAGTACCTCGGGACTAGCGGGAACCCCATACGAGCAGTACTTC